Shown below are 25 T cell receptor beta chains from a single sample sequenced in a study of blood T cell repertoires in COVID-19. Measured with immunoSEQ multiplex PCR; TCRdb has only the in-frame clones, and not every one. The sample holds 120,000 to 150,000 clones, 60% to 85% seen once. Source material: peripheral blood. The receptors were sampled from a man over 45 with active or convalescent COVID-19.

V gene TRBV30 combines with J gene TRBJ2-1, with 15 bases that match TRBD2. The trim removed 2 bases at V and 5 bases at J, leaving 7 bases unmatched. This CDR3 comprises 17 residues. Germline lookup yields CDR1 GTSNPN and CDR2 SVGIG (reference sequence). Written as DNA, the CDR3 is TGTGCCTGGAGTAGGGGGGGACTAGCGGGAGGTAACAATGAGCAGTTCTTC. It is translated as CAWSRGGLAGGNNEQFF.

The chain joins TRBV28 to TRBJ1-1; TRBD1 agrees at 12 bases. Germline assignment: CDR1 MDHEN and CDR2 SYDVKM. The CDR3 consists of 18 residues. The J segment lost 3 bases and the V segment lost 1 base, leaving 9 bases of the junction unmatched. DNA for the CDR3: TGTGCCAGCAGTTTATTAGCGGGACAGGGGGCGTCAGACACTGAAGCTTTCTTT. Translating gives CASSLLAGQGASDTEAFF.

The rearrangement links TRBV10-1 to TRBJ1-4, with 7 positions matching TRBD1. Per the germline V gene, CDR1 is WNHNN and CDR2 is SYGVQD (reference sequence). The CDR3 runs 16 residues. V lost 6 bases to trimming and J lost 6 bases; unmatched junction nucleotides: 13. The CDR3 protein is CASSYLGGFEDEKLFF. The DNA for the CDR3 is TGCGCCAGCAGCTATCTAGGGGGCTTCGAGGATGAAAAACTGTTTTTT.

This chain joins TRBV6-5 and TRBJ2-2, with 11 bases fitting TRBD2. This CDR3 is 14 amino acids long. Germline values: CDR1 MNHEY, CDR2 SVGAGI. Unmatched junction bases numbered 7, after V lost 10 bases and J lost 6 bases. CDR3 bases: TGTGCCATAGCGGGAGGGCCGGGCGCCGGGGAGCTGTTTTTT. As protein: CAIAGGPGAGELFF.

V is TRBV11-2 and J is TRBJ1-1; 9 nucleotides align to TRBD1. The CDR3 is 16 amino acids. Trimming cost V 5 bases and J 0 bases; bases outside gene matches: 7. Germline lookup yields CDR1 SGHAT and CDR2 FQNNGV. The CDR3 nucleotides are TGTGCCAGCAGCATACCTACAGGGGGCCTGAACACTGAAGCTTTCTTT. This codes for CASSIPTGGLNTEAFF.

This clone was found once. This rearrangement joins TRBV28 to TRBJ2-1; perhaps TRBD2 as D (6 bases). The germline V gene encodes CDR1 MDHEN and CDR2 SYDVKM. The CDR3 is 13 amino acids. V lost 5 bases and J 7 bases, leaving 12 bases between the germline ends. Written as DNA, the CDR3 is TGTGCCAGCAGTGGGACTTTGGATAATGAGCAGTTCTTC. Translating gives CASSGTLDNEQFF. The whole variable domain, filled in from reference TRBV28 and TRBJ2-1, reads DVKVTQSSRYLVKRTGEKVFLECVQDMDHENMFWYRQDPGLGLRLIYFSYDVKMKEKGDIPEGYSVSREKKERFSLILESASTNQTSMYLCASSGTLDNEQFFGPGTRLTVL.

The genes are TRBV4-1 and TRBJ2-3; 12 positions match TRBD2. In germline, CDR1 is MGHRA, CDR2 YSYEKL. V lost 5 bases, J lost 4 bases, and 13 bases stayed unmatched. There are 18 residues in the CDR3. CDR3 DNA sequence: TGCGCCAGCAGCACGATAATGACTAGCGGGAGAAACCCAGATACGCAGTATTTT. This sequence encodes CASSTIMTSGRNPDTQYF.

This clone came up a few times. This rearrangement joins TRBV11-2 to TRBJ2-1, with 11 bases fitting TRBD2. The CDR3 has 14 residues. The trim removed 0 bases at V and 15 bases at J, leaving 7 bases unmatched. Germline CDR1 and CDR2: SGHAT and FQNNGV. The CDR3 sequence: CASSLEGSGRVLFF. In nucleotides, the CDR3 is TGTGCCAGCAGCTTAGAAGGTAGCGGGAGGGTCTTGTTCTTC.

The gene calls are TRBV28 and TRBJ1-1; D is possibly TRBD1 (5 bases). CDR1 and CDR2 from the germline V gene are MDHEN and SYDVKM. This CDR3 contains 16 residues. Trimming shortened V by 5 bases and J by 5 bases, and 21 bases separated the two germline ends. CDR3 coding DNA: TGTGCCAGCAGTCCAGGGTACGCGGGAAGAAGGACTGAAGCTTTCTTT. Translating it yields CASSPGYAGRRTEAFF. Combining the CDR3 with reference TRBV28 and TRBJ1-1 gives the whole variable domain DVKVTQSSRYLVKRTGEKVFLECVQDMDHENMFWYRQDPGLGLRLIYFSYDVKMKEKGDIPEGYSVSREKKERFSLILESASTNQTSMYLCASSPGYAGRRTEAFFGQGTRLTVV.

In its sample, this clone was seen once. The chain couples TRBV7-3 to TRBJ1-2; the D gene is possibly TRBD1 (5 bases). The CDR3 has 14 amino acids. With 4 bases removed from V and 7 bases from J, the gap between germline ends came to 16 bases. Germline CDR1 reads SGHTA; CDR2 reads FQGTGA. CDR3 in amino acids: CASSSLPGGVGYTF. The CDR3 nucleotides are TGTGCCAGCAGCTCCCTCCCTGGGGGGGTTGGCTACACCTTC.

V gene TRBV9 combines with J gene TRBJ2-4; 9 bases are a match to TRBD2. The CDR3 is made up of 16 amino acids. V shed 0 bases and J 10 bases; nucleotides not matched to a gene: 11. The V gene's germline CDR1 is SGDLS and CDR2 YYNGEE. The chain's CDR3 is CASSVVASGAEGIQYF. The CDR3 DNA follows: TGTGCCAGCAGCGTAGTAGCTAGCGGGGCCGAAGGGATTCAGTACTTC. Full variable domain (missing parts from reference TRBV9 and TRBJ2-4): DSGVTQTPKHLITATGQRVTLRCSPRSGDLSVYWYQQSLDQGLQFLIQYYNGEERAKGNILERFSAQQFPDLHSELNLSSLELGDSALYFCASSVVASGAEGIQYFGAGTRLSVL.

The CDR3 bases are TGTGCCAGCAGCAGACAGGTTCATCACGAGCAGTACTTC. It encodes CASSRQVHHEQYF. The chain links TRBV7-6 to TRBJ2-7; D may be TRBD1 (6 bases). The ends were cut back, 5 bases at V and 5 bases at J, with 13 bases in the middle. The germline CDR1 and CDR2 sequences are SGHVS and FNYEAQ. The CDR3 is made up of 13 amino acids.

V is TRBV28 and J is TRBJ2-5, with D maybe TRBD2 (5 bases). Looked up from germline, CDR1 is MDHEN and CDR2 is SYDVKM. This CDR3 region has 14 residues. Trimming took 5 bases from V and 5 from J, leaving 15 bases between them. Here the CDR3 DNA reads TGTGCCAGCAGTCGTCGGCTTGGAGGCGAGACCCAGTACTTC. Residues: CASSRRLGGETQYF.

This chain links TRBV25-1 with TRBJ1-5; 7 nucleotides match TRBD1. The CDR3 has 14 amino acids. Germline V gene sequence: CDR1 MGHDK, CDR2 SYGVNS. J lost 5 bases, V lost 5 bases, and 6 bases had no gene match. The CDR3 sequence: CASSKRGRDQPQHF. The CDR3 DNA reads as TGTGCCAGCAGTAAGAGGGGGCGCGATCAGCCCCAGCATTTT.

The chain links TRBV11-2 to TRBJ2-7, with 11 bases lining up with TRBD1. The trim removed 2 bases at V and 6 bases at J, leaving 3 bases unmatched. The CDR3 covers 14 residues. Per germline, CDR1 SGHAT and CDR2 FQNNGV. Written as DNA, the CDR3 is TGTGCCAGCAGCTTATGGGACAGGGGGAGCGAGCAGTACTTC. Its translation is CASSLWDRGSEQYF. Complete variable domain (other parts from reference TRBV11-2 and TRBJ2-7): EAGVAQSPRYKIIEKRQSVAFWCNPISGHATLYWYQQILGQGPKLLIQFQNNGVVDDSQLPKDRFSAERLKGVDSTLKIQPAKLEDSAVYLCASSLWDRGSEQYFGPGTRLTVT.

J is TRBJ2-7 and V is TRBV27; D is unresolved. Germline V gives CDR1 MNHEY, CDR2 SMNVEV (reference sequence). V was trimmed by 5 bases and J by 3 bases, leaving 14 bases between them. This CDR3 has 14 amino acids. The DNA of the CDR3 is TGTGCCAGCAGTCCCTCTCGGGTCTTCTACGAGCAGTACTTC. Translated, it gives CASSPSRVFYEQYF.

This chain connects TRBV9 to TRBJ2-3; TRBD2 agrees at 8 bases. With V trimmed by 4 bases and J by 0 bases, 7 bases remained unmatched. Germline loops: CDR1 SGDLS, CDR2 YYNGEE. The CDR3 runs 16 residues. The CDR3 DNA sequence: TGTGCCAGCAGCTCCTCCTCTAGCGGGAGCACAGATACGCAGTATTTT. This translates into CASSSSSSGSTDTQYF.

The chain carries TRBV6-5 and TRBJ2-1; 8 nucleotides match TRBD2. This CDR3 has 15 residues. The V gene end was trimmed by 3 bases and the J gene end by 7 bases; junction bases not matched to a gene: 8. Germline CDR1 MNHEY, CDR2 SVGAGI. CDR3 sequence reads: CASSYQASGWNEQFF. CDR3 DNA sequence: TGTGCCAGCAGTTATCAGGCTAGCGGGTGGAATGAGCAGTTCTTC.

This clone appeared a few times. The chain couples TRBV28 to TRBJ2-5; tentatively, D is TRBD2 (5 bases). The V end was cut by 7 bases, the J end by 5 bases, with 17 bases between. CDR3 size: 14 residues. The V gene's germline CDR1 is MDHEN and CDR2 SYDVKM. CDR3 loop: CASTPFSDGETQYF. CDR3 DNA: TGTGCCAGCACCCCTTTTAGCGACGGTGAGACCCAGTACTTC.

The chain joins TRBV4-1 to TRBJ2-7, with D perhaps TRBD2 (6 bases). CDR3 length equals 15 residues. In germline, CDR1 is MGHRA, CDR2 YSYEKL. V shed 2 bases and J shed 4 bases, with 15 bases lying between them. CDR3 sequence (DNA): TGCGCCAGCAGCCAACAGGAGGGGACCCTTTACGAGCAGTACTTC. Protein product: CASSQQEGTLYEQYF.

The chain employs TRBV29-1 and TRBJ2-1; TRBD2 matches 8 bases. The germline CDR1 and CDR2 sequences are SQVTM and ANQGSEA. The CDR3 is made up of 14 amino acids. V dropped 3 bases and J dropped 8; count of bases not matched to a gene: 9. The CDR3: CSVDREGLRDEQFF. The DNA for the CDR3 is TGCAGCGTTGACCGGGAGGGCCTTAGGGATGAGCAGTTCTTC.

This chain uses TRBV28 with TRBJ1-2; the D is unclear. V shed 1 base and J shed 6 bases, with 9 bases lying between them. Germline V gene sequence: CDR1 MDHEN, CDR2 SYDVKM. The CDR3 is 13 amino acids. CDR3 amino acids: CASSLSGINGYTF. Here the CDR3 DNA reads TGTGCCAGCAGTTTATCGGGGATCAATGGCTACACCTTC.

The J gene is TRBJ2-7, the V gene TRBV7-6, with a weak D call TRBD1 (6 bases). This CDR3 has 13 amino acids. Germline V gene lookup returns CDR1 SGHVS and CDR2 FNYEAQ. Deletions cut 5 bases from V and 5 bases from J, with 13 bases between. CDR3 bases: TGTGCCAGCAGCGCCCAACAGGGCAACGAGCAGTACTTC. Protein product: CASSAQQGNEQYF. The full variable domain, completed using reference TRBV7-6 and TRBJ2-7, is GAGVSQSPRYKVTKRGQDVALRCDPISGHVSLYWYRQALGQGPEFLTYFNYEAQQDKSGLPNDRFSAERPEGSISTLTIQRTEQRDSAMYRCASSAQQGNEQYFGPGTRLTVT.

Turning to this clone: Compared with germline, one end of the junction differs, possibly owing to a read error. J is TRBJ1-1 and V is TRBV2; TRBD1 agrees at 8 bases. The germline gives CDR1 SNHLY, CDR2 FYNNEI. The CDR3 loop spans 17 amino acids. The CDR3 sequence: CASREDRGRDMNTEAFF. The CDR3 coding sequence is TGTGCCAGCAGGGAAGACAGGGGTCGCGACATGAACACTGAAGCTTTCTTT.

This chain connects TRBV27 to TRBJ1-1; the match to TRBD1 covers 9 bases. Germline loops: CDR1 MNHEY, CDR2 SMNVEV (reference sequence). The CDR3 runs to 15 residues. Unmatched junction bases numbered 3, after V lost 4 bases and J lost 0 bases. CDR3 sequence: CASSWGQGMNTEAFF. The DNA of the CDR3 is TGTGCCAGCAGTTGGGGACAGGGAATGAACACTGAAGCTTTCTTT.